The 25 T cell receptor beta chains below come from one sample, sequenced in a study of T-cell memory formation after mild COVID-19. A single record per CDR3 protein comes from TCRdb applying MiXCR to the 5' RACE reads. Of about 240,000 distinct CDR3 sequences listed, over 8.5% are singletons. The sequenced material came from PBMCs or a T cell subset sorted from them (not recorded which). These receptor sequences come from a man younger than 35 who had mild COVID-19 (a few samples of this study predate the infection). Cell type and time point are not known.

This clonotype was seen repeatedly, ten times or more. V and J are TRBV7-9 and TRBJ2-3; no clear D. Germline V gene data show CDR1 as SEHNR and CDR2 as FQNEAQ (reference sequence). The CDR3 is made up of 14 amino acids. V was pared by 4 bases and J by 6 bases, with 14 bases between. The CDR3 DNA follows: TGTGCCAGCAGCTCTTGGCTGCAGGAGGATACGCAGTATTTT. It codes for CASSSWLQEDTQYF.

This clonotype was observed a handful of times. The chain links TRBV4-3 to TRBJ2-5; D is undetermined. The CDR3 covers 14 residues. V was pared by 3 bases and J by 2 bases, with 10 bases between. Germline CDR1 LGHNA, CDR2 YSLEER. As DNA, the CDR3 is TGCGCCAGCAGCCAGGAATTAGCTCAAGAGACCCAGTACTTC. Its protein is CASSQELAQETQYF.

This clonotype occurred many times. The gene calls are TRBV28 and TRBJ2-1; possible D gene TRBD1, 6 bases. The germline V gene has CDR1 MDHEN and CDR2 SYDVKM. This CDR3 contains 16 residues. V was clipped by 3 bases and J by 0 bases, with 12 bases between them. The CDR3 loop reads CASSFHGGSSYNEQFF. DNA for the CDR3: TGTGCCAGCAGTTTTCATGGGGGCAGCTCCTACAATGAGCAGTTCTTC. Drawing the rest from reference TRBV28 and TRBJ2-1, the complete variable domain is DVKVTQSSRYLVKRTGEKVFLECVQDMDHENMFWYRQDPGLGLRLIYFSYDVKMKEKGDIPEGYSVSREKKERFSLILESASTNQTSMYLCASSFHGGSSYNEQFFGPGTRLTVL.

This chain connects TRBV6-2 or TRBV6-3 to TRBJ1-6; D unresolved. The CDR3 loop spans 17 amino acids. V lost 4 bases, J lost 0 bases, and 13 bases lay in between. Germline V CDR1 and CDR2: MNHEY, SVGEGT. CDR3 bases: TGTGCCAGCAGTTCACTGGACCGGAGCTCCTATAATTCACCCCTCCACTTT. Amino acids: CASSSLDRSSYNSPLHF.

This rearrangement joins TRBV7-2 to TRBJ2-7; possible D gene TRBD2, 5 bases. Trimming left V 7 bases short and J 2 bases short, with 12 bases between. Germline CDR1 SGHTA, CDR2 FQGNSA. The CDR3 runs to 13 residues. The CDR3 sequence: CASTLPGAYEQYF. In DNA, the CDR3 is TGTGCCAGCACACTACCCGGGGCCTACGAGCAGTACTTC.

This clonotype was found a few times. The chain employs TRBV7-2 and TRBJ2-1, with 8 bases matching TRBD1. The junction had 10 bases not matched to a gene; V was cut back by 3 bases and J by 15 bases. Germline V CDR1 and CDR2: SGHTA, FQGNSA. The CDR3 runs 13 residues. DNA for the CDR3: TGTGCCAGCAGCTTCAGGGGGCTTAGATCGCCGTTCTTC. Its translation is CASSFRGLRSPFF.

This clonotype was seen a handful of times. The chain has TRBV24-1 and TRBJ2-2, with no clear D. Deletions cut 2 bases from V and 6 bases from J, with 9 bases between. Germline CDR1 reads KGHDR; CDR2 reads SFDVKD. This CDR3 region has 14 residues. CDR3: CATSDWNNPGELFF. The CDR3 DNA reads as TGTGCCACCAGTGATTGGAACAATCCCGGGGAGCTGTTTTTT.

This clonotype was counted between two and nine times. The chain recombines TRBV5-5 with TRBJ2-3; TRBD2 might be the D (5 bases). Germline V lookup: CDR1 SGHKS, CDR2 YYEKEE (reference sequence). V lost 1 base and J 0 bases, leaving 12 bases between the germline ends. The CDR3 covers 16 residues. The CDR3 sequence: CASSLRGTPSTDTQYF. CDR3 DNA: TGTGCCAGCAGCTTGCGGGGTACCCCCAGCACAGATACGCAGTATTTT. Combining the CDR3 with reference TRBV5-5 and TRBJ2-3 gives the whole variable domain DAGVTQSPTHLIKTRGQQVTLRCSPISGHKSVSWYQQVLGQGPQFIFQYYEKEERGRGNFPDRFSARQFPNYSSELNVNALLLGDSALYLCASSLRGTPSTDTQYFGPGTRLTVL.

This chain links TRBV5-1 with TRBJ2-1, with D hard to call. CDR3 length: 15 amino acids. Trimming took off 5 bases at V and 0 bases at J, with 12 bases between the two ends. Germline V gene lookup returns CDR1 SGHRS and CDR2 YFSETQ. CDR3 sequence (DNA): TGCGCCAGCAGATTTGACCCTAGCTCCTACAATGAGCAGTTCTTC. It is translated as CASRFDPSSYNEQFF.

The chain combines TRBV14 with TRBJ2-2; D possibly matches TRBD1 or TRBD2 (6 bases each). CDR3 length equals 15 residues. Germline V CDR1 and CDR2: SGHDN, FVKESK. V gave up 2 bases and J gave up 9 bases, with 16 bases separating them. The CDR3 is CASSQFRSGARELFF. The CDR3 DNA is TGTGCCAGCAGCCAATTTAGGTCGGGGGCGCGGGAGCTGTTTTTT.

The CDR3 loop reads CARSPMGSSEQFF. CDR3 bases: TGTGCCAGAAGCCCCATGGGGTCCAGTGAGCAGTTCTTC. The chain uses TRBV7-2 and TRBJ2-1; D not resolved. CDR1 is SGHTA and CDR2 is FQGNSA in the germline V gene. This CDR3 comprises 13 residues. Trimming shortened V by 9 bases and J by 9 bases, and 18 bases separated the two germline ends.

The chain uses TRBV27 and TRBJ1-6; D unclear. Germline values: CDR1 MNHEY, CDR2 SMNVEV (reference sequence). V was trimmed by 4 bases and J by 5 bases, leaving 12 bases between them. CDR3 size: 15 residues. The CDR3 DNA reads as TGTGCCAGCAGTTGGAGTGGCCTTGATAATTCACCCCTCCACTTT. It is translated as CASSWSGLDNSPLHF.

The genes are TRBV11-2 and TRBJ2-2; maybe TRBD1 (7 bases). V was shortened by 2 bases and J by 6 bases, with 13 bases between the two germline ends. The CDR3 consists of 15 residues. The germline gives CDR1 SGHAT, CDR2 FQNNGV. Here the CDR3 DNA reads TGTGCCAGCAGCTTACAGGGGGGAGAGGCCGGGGAGCTGTTTTTT. This codes for CASSLQGGEAGELFF.

The rearrangement joins TRBV11-2 to TRBJ1-2; possible D gene TRBD1, 6 bases. The length of the CDR3 is 15 residues. Germline V lookup: CDR1 SGHAT, CDR2 FQNNGV. Trimming pared 1 base from V and 1 base from J, leaving 10 bases between. Written as DNA, the CDR3 is TGTGCCAGCAGCTTAGGACAGGACATTAACTATGGCTACACCTTC. It specifies CASSLGQDINYGYTF.

The rearrangement joins TRBV6-2 or TRBV6-3 to TRBJ1-5; D is uncertain. Trimming shortened V by 2 bases and J by 0 bases, and 11 bases separated the two germline ends. The CDR3 has 16 amino acids. The germline V gene encodes CDR1 MNHEY and CDR2 SVGEGT. The CDR3 DNA sequence: TGTGCCAGCAGTTACAGGGAACGGTATAGCAATCAGCCCCAGCATTTT. Residues: CASSYRERYSNQPQHF.

The table lists this clonotype with a few counts. This sequence joins TRBV7-2 and TRBJ1-1, with D unclear. The CDR3 is 13 amino acids. Germline V CDR1 and CDR2: SGHTA, FQGNSA. Trimming stripped 6 bases from V and 5 bases from J, with 13 bases between. The CDR3 nucleotides are TGTGCCAGCAGGCTGAACGTAGGGACTGAAGCTTTCTTT. This gives the protein CASRLNVGTEAFF. The full variable domain, completed using reference TRBV7-2 and TRBJ1-1, is GAGVSQSPSNKVTEKGKDVELRCDPISGHTALYWYRQSLGQGLEFLIYFQGNSAPDKSGLPSDRFSAERTGGSVSTLTIQRTQQEDSAVYLCASRLNVGTEAFFGQGTRLTVV.

This clonotype was observed a handful of times. The gene calls are TRBV5-1 and TRBJ1-1, with D tentatively TRBD1 (6 bases). Germline lookup yields CDR1 SGHRS and CDR2 YFSETQ. V shed 4 bases and J shed 6 bases, with 16 bases lying between them. This CDR3 has 14 residues. CDR3 bases: TGCGCCAGCAGCCCCGGGGCCCAGGGGTCTGAAGCTTTCTTT. Its protein product is CASSPGAQGSEAFF.

This clonotype turned up a few times. This chain connects TRBV11-2 to TRBJ2-3; TRBD2 aligns across 8 bases. The V and J ends lost 6 bases and 1 base, in that order; junction bases with no gene match: 6. CDR1 and CDR2 from the germline V gene are SGHAT and FQNNGV. The CDR3 covers 15 residues. CDR3 sequence (DNA): TGTGCCAGCAGGCGTCCGGGACTAGGCACAGATACGCAGTATTTT. This codes for CASRRPGLGTDTQYF. Full variable domain (rest looked up from reference TRBV11-2 and TRBJ2-3): EAGVAQSPRYKIIEKRQSVAFWCNPISGHATLYWYQQILGQGPKLLIQFQNNGVVDDSQLPKDRFSAERLKGVDSTLKIQPAKLEDSAVYLCASRRPGLGTDTQYFGPGTRLTVL.

The chain uses TRBV5-1 and TRBJ1-2; D may be TRBD1 (6 bases). The germline V and J ends were trimmed by 4 bases and 2 bases, with 12 bases remaining between them. The length of the CDR3 is 14 residues. In germline, CDR1 is SGHRS, CDR2 YFSETQ. CDR3 nucleotide sequence: TGCGCCAGCAGCAACGGGCAGGGGAACTATGGCTACACCTTC. It codes for CASSNGQGNYGYTF.

V gene TRBV12-3 or TRBV12-4 combines with J gene TRBJ1-5; D remains unclear. V was trimmed by 4 bases and J by 4 bases, leaving 11 bases between them. The CDR3 runs to 14 residues. CDR3 in amino acids: CASSSATANQPQHF. Written as DNA, the CDR3 is TGTGCCAGCAGTTCTGCCACAGCAAATCAGCCCCAGCATTTT.

There are a few counts of this clonotype. The V call is TRBV29-1, the J call TRBJ1-5; D is possibly TRBD1 (6 bases). Trimming pared 4 bases from V and 5 bases from J, leaving 15 bases between. Germline V gives CDR1 SQVTM, CDR2 ANQGSEA. This CDR3 spans 14 amino acids. In DNA form, the CDR3 reads TGCAGCGTTGCTGAGACAGGAAAAGATCAGCCCCAGCATTTT. This sequence encodes CSVAETGKDQPQHF.

The chain links TRBV6-2 or TRBV6-3 to TRBJ1-5, with D uncertain. V was trimmed by 5 bases and J by 7 bases, leaving 15 bases between them. The CDR3 has 14 residues. Germline CDR1 is MNHEY and CDR2 is SVGEGT. Here the CDR3 reads CASSTGGHSQPQHF. CDR3 DNA sequence: TGTGCCAGCAGTACCGGTGGCCACAGCCAGCCCCAGCATTTT.

This clonotype was observed at least ten times. The V gene is TRBV12-3 or TRBV12-4, the J gene TRBJ1-6; D is possibly TRBD1 (6 bases). The CDR3 loop spans 16 amino acids. V lost 6 bases and J 2 bases, leaving 14 bases between the germline ends. CDR3 sequence: CASSPRGDTYNSPLHF. DNA of the CDR3: TGTGCCAGCAGCCCGAGGGGGGATACCTATAATTCACCCCTCCACTTT.

This clonotype has more than one count but fewer than ten. This chain links TRBV15 with TRBJ1-6; TRBD1 is a possible D gene (6 bases). V dropped 0 bases and J dropped 6 bases, with 12 bases sitting between them. The CDR3 loop spans 16 amino acids. CDR1 is LNHNV and CDR2 is YYDKDF in the germline V gene (reference sequence). The DNA for the CDR3 is TGTGCCACCAGCAGAGAAACAGGGATAGGTAATTCACCCCTCCACTTT. Translation gives CATSRETGIGNSPLHF. The whole variable domain, filled in from reference TRBV15 and TRBJ1-6, reads DAMVIQNPRYQVTQFGKPVTLSCSQTLNHNVMYWYQQKSSQAPKLLFHYYDKDFNNEADTPDNFQSRRPNTSFCFLDIRSPGLGDTAMYLCATSRETGIGNSPLHFGNGTRLTVT.

This clonotype was seen a few times. The rearrangement joins TRBV6-5 to TRBJ2-3; D perhaps matches TRBD1 (6 bases). The length of the CDR3 is 15 residues. The germline gives CDR1 MNHEY, CDR2 SVGAGI. Deletions cut 6 bases from V and 7 bases from J, with 20 bases between. The CDR3, as DNA: TGTGCCAGCAGCCGACACAGGGACCAGGACAATACGCAGTATTTT. This translates into CASSRHRDQDNTQYF.